A single sample gave rise to the 11 T cell receptor beta chains below, sequenced in a study of blood T cell repertoires in COVID-19 (dated by TCRdb to the early 2020s). Preparation of the library involved the immunoSEQ multiplex PCR assay. The immuneACCESS repertoire file appears here via TCRdb, limited to in-frame rearrangements. These files lack a portion of the clones; in checked studies, under half of the deficit traces to unresolved V genes, and the cause of the others is not known. The sample profile shows under 200,000 clones; roughly 84% of them were found once. The ten biggest clones cover approximately 8% of the sample. Sequencing was carried out using PBMCs or T cells enriched from blood (not recorded which). These receptor sequences come from a woman between 50 and 59 years old who had recovered from COVID-19.

The rearrangement links TRBV4-1 to TRBJ1-2; 7 bases line up with TRBD1. Trimming cost V 2 bases and J 5 bases; bases outside gene matches: 2. This CDR3 is built from 13 residues. Germline values: CDR1 MGHRA, CDR2 YSYEKL. The CDR3 DNA is TGCGCCAGCAGCCAACAGGGGGATTATGGCTACACCTTC. Its protein is CASSQQGDYGYTF.

J is TRBJ2-2 and V is TRBV7-2, with D unclear. The V gene's germline CDR1 is SGHTA and CDR2 FQGNSA. Trimming shortened V by 0 bases and J by 1 base, and 9 bases separated the two germline ends. The CDR3 covers 16 residues. The CDR3 spells CASSLAPPGNTGELFF. The CDR3 DNA reads as TGTGCCAGCAGCTTAGCCCCCCCAGGGAACACCGGGGAGCTGTTTTTT.

The chain uses TRBV4-2 and TRBJ2-5; D remains unclear. The CDR3 length is 15 residues. Trimming shortened V by 4 bases and J by 1 base, and 13 bases separated the two germline ends. Per germline, CDR1 LGHNA and CDR2 YNFKEQ. The CDR3, as DNA: TGTGCCAGCAGCCCCACGTCTAATATCCAAGAGACCCAGTACTTC. Translating gives CASSPTSNIQETQYF.

The CDR3 nucleotides read TGTGCCAGCAGCTTATCCGGGGGGCGATTGACCGGGGAGCTGTTTTTT. It translates to CASSLSGGRLTGELFF. V and J are TRBV7-2 and TRBJ2-2, with a weak D call TRBD2 (7 bases). CDR3 length equals 16 residues. The germline V gene has CDR1 SGHTA and CDR2 FQGNSA. V gave up 2 bases and J gave up 5 bases, with 15 bases separating them.

The chain joins TRBV7-2 to TRBJ2-5, with 11 nucleotides matching TRBD1. V shed 6 bases and J 5 bases; nucleotides not matched to a gene: 5. This CDR3 contains 14 residues. Germline assignment: CDR1 SGHTA and CDR2 FQGNSA. CDR3 bases: TGTGCCAGCAGAGCGGACAGGGGGCTGGAGACCCAGTACTTC. This translates into CASRADRGLETQYF. Supplemented by reference TRBV7-2 and TRBJ2-5, the full variable domain reads GAGVSQSPSNKVTEKGKDVELRCDPISGHTALYWYRQSLGQGLEFLIYFQGNSAPDKSGLPSDRFSAERTGGSVSTLTIQRTQQEDSAVYLCASRADRGLETQYFGPGTRLLVL.

This sequence joins TRBV7-3 and TRBJ2-1, with 10 positions matching TRBD2. This CDR3 is 16 amino acids long. CDR1 SGHTA and CDR2 FQGTGA come from the germline V gene. Trimming removed 1 base from V and 7 bases from J; junction bases left unmatched: 7. As DNA, the CDR3 is TGTGCCAGCAGCTTAAAGGTTAGCGGGGGGCAGAATGAGCAGTTCTTC. Its protein is CASSLKVSGGQNEQFF.

The gene calls are TRBV6-1 and TRBJ2-3; D possibly corresponds to TRBD1 (6 bases). V was clipped by 0 bases and J by 2 bases, with 12 bases between them. Germline V CDR1 and CDR2: MNHNS, SASEGT. The CDR3 loop spans 16 amino acids. CDR3 nucleotides: TGTGCCAGCAGTGAAGCGCAAGGGGGAGTCACAGATACGCAGTATTTT. It specifies CASSEAQGGVTDTQYF.

The chain joins TRBV10-3 to TRBJ2-5; 11 nucleotides line up with TRBD2. Germline lookup yields CDR1 ENHRY and CDR2 SYGVKD. The V gene end was trimmed by 0 bases and the J gene end by 5 bases; junction bases not matched to a gene: 5. This CDR3 contains 16 residues. CDR3 amino acids: CAISESTSGSGETQYF. The CDR3 DNA sequence: TGTGCCATCAGTGAGTCTACTAGCGGGAGTGGGGAGACCCAGTACTTC.

CDR3 amino acids: CARLPGQGASWGEKLFF. The CDR3 bases are TGTGCCCGATTACCGGGACAGGGCGCCAGTTGGGGTGAAAAACTGTTTTTT. The chain joins TRBV6-4 to TRBJ1-4, with 9 bases that match TRBD1. V lost 11 bases and J lost 7; bases outside the gene matches: 20. The CDR3 spans 17 residues. Germline V gives CDR1 MRHNA, CDR2 SNTAGT.

The chain links TRBV6-5 to TRBJ2-7; 9 bases map to TRBD2. Germline lookup yields CDR1 MNHEY and CDR2 SVGAGI. The CDR3 covers 14 residues. Trimming removed 8 bases from V and 6 bases from J; junction bases left unmatched: 11. Written as DNA, the CDR3 is TGTGCCAGCGGCCTGGCGGGAGGGCTTGCCGAGCAGTACTTC. This gives the protein CASGLAGGLAEQYF.

This clone was recorded a few times. This rearrangement joins TRBV9 to TRBJ2-5, with no clear D. Per the germline V gene, CDR1 is SGDLS and CDR2 is YYNGEE. The ends were cut back, 0 bases at V and 7 bases at J, with 7 bases in the middle. The CDR3 contains 12 residues. For the CDR3, the DNA is TGTGCCAGCAGCGTAGATCCCGGGACCCAGTACTTC. It is translated as CASSVDPGTQYF.